Below are 13 T cell receptor beta chains sequenced from a single sample in a study of identical twins. From the 5' RACE reads, TCRdb called clonotypes with MiXCR, one entry per CDR3 protein. Among around 550,000 distinct CDR3 sequences listed, approximately 14% were seen once. The same data also went into a second study, on yellow fever vaccine responses in identical twins.

Sequencing was carried out using CD4+ T cells sorted from blood. The receptors were gathered from a woman aged 18-29 years in good health.

This clonotype was seen a handful of times. The chain is built from TRBV5-1 and TRBJ2-7; 7 nucleotides match TRBD2. CDR1 SGHRS and CDR2 YFSETQ come from the germline V gene. The V and J ends lost 2 bases and 0 bases, in that order; junction bases with no gene match: 5. This CDR3 comprises 15 residues. CDR3 nucleotides: TGCGCCAGCAGCTTTGGCGGGACTACCTCCTACGAGCAGTACTTC. This translates into CASSFGGTTSYEQYF.

There are a few counts of this clonotype. The V gene is TRBV12-3 or TRBV12-4, the J gene TRBJ2-3, with 9 positions matching TRBD1. This CDR3 contains 16 residues. V was clipped by 5 bases and J by 4 bases; unmatched bases: 10. CDR3 sequence reads: CASSRRNDRGADTQYF. In DNA form, the CDR3 reads TGTGCCAGCAGTCGGCGGAATGACAGGGGGGCAGATACGCAGTATTTT.

A note on this clonotype: An end of the junction differs from the germline gene, which may be a read error. V and J are TRBV29-1 and TRBJ1-4, with a possible D match to TRBD1 (6 bases). The CDR3 has 14 amino acids. CDR1 and CDR2 from the germline V gene are SQVTM and ANQGSEA. The CDR3 sequence: CSVVVRTATGQVDF. CDR3 DNA sequence: TGCAGCGTTGTAGTCCGGACAGCCACCGGCCAGGTCGATTTT. Full variable domain (rest looked up from reference TRBV29-1 and TRBJ1-4): SAVISQKPSRDICQRGTSLTIQCQVDSQVTMMFWYRQQPGQSLTLIATANQGSEATYESGFVIDKFPISRPNLTFSTLTVSNMSPEDSSIYLCSVVVRTATGQVDFGSGTQLSVL.

V is TRBV14 and J is TRBJ2-7; 9 bases map to TRBD1. Trimming took 5 bases from V and 6 from J; bases not matched to a gene: 11. The CDR3 consists of 15 residues. Looked up from germline, CDR1 is SGHDN and CDR2 is FVKESK. This CDR3 reads CASSTSGTGFGEQYF. In DNA form, the CDR3 reads TGTGCCAGCAGCACTTCCGGGACAGGGTTTGGCGAGCAGTACTTC.

V usage is TRBV6-1 and J usage is TRBJ2-2; a possible D gene is TRBD2 (5 bases). Trimming removed 7 bases at V and 5 bases at J, with 14 bases between. CDR3 length: 14 amino acids. Germline CDR1 and CDR2: MNHNS and SASEGT. The CDR3 region has the DNA TGTGCCAGCAAGGCTAGCCTGAGTACCGGGGAGCTGTTTTTT. This translates into CASKASLSTGELFF.

Only a few counts were recorded for this clonotype. The chain couples TRBV5-1 to TRBJ1-4; 7 bases are a match to TRBD1. The CDR3 spans 17 residues. Looked up from germline, CDR1 is SGHRS and CDR2 is YFSETQ. V trimming: 0 bases; J trimming: 8 bases; junction bases outside the gene matches: 13. The CDR3 here is CASSLAAVTGIGEKLFF. The CDR3 DNA reads TGCGCCAGCAGCTTGGCCGCGGTGACAGGGATCGGCGAAAAACTGTTTTTT.

This clonotype was counted a few times. V gene TRBV5-6 combines with J gene TRBJ2-1; no definite D call. CDR1 SGHDT and CDR2 YYEEEE come from the germline V gene. V lost 0 bases, J lost 7 bases, and 11 bases lay in between. The CDR3 runs 14 residues. In DNA, the CDR3 is TGTGCCAGCAGCTTGGGGTTTTCTGGGAATGAGCAGTTCTTC. Encoded protein: CASSLGFSGNEQFF.

This chain uses TRBV4-2 with TRBJ2-5; perhaps TRBD2 as D (5 bases). Germline V gives CDR1 LGHNA, CDR2 YNFKEQ. The CDR3 runs to 13 residues. The V and J ends lost 0 bases and 5 bases respectively, with 7 bases between them. The CDR3: CASSQEREETQYF. The CDR3 DNA is TGTGCCAGCAGCCAAGAAAGGGAGGAGACCCAGTACTTC.

The V call is TRBV20-1, the J call TRBJ1-2; 8 nucleotides agree with TRBD1. This CDR3 region has 15 residues. Germline CDR1 DFQATT, CDR2 SNEGSKA (reference sequence). With V trimmed by 6 bases and J by 5 bases, 14 bases remained unmatched. CDR3 residues: CSAGAAGTGTYGYTF. The CDR3 DNA is TGCAGTGCGGGGGCGGCCGGGACAGGAACGTATGGCTACACCTTC.

The table lists this clonotype with a few counts. J is TRBJ2-5 and V is TRBV12-3 or TRBV12-4, with D possibly being TRBD2 (7 bases). The CDR3 totals 15 residues. Trimming took off 5 bases at V and 7 bases at J, with 20 bases between the two ends. The CDR3 loop is CASSPGGQLAGTQYF. CDR3 DNA: TGTGCCAGCAGTCCCGGGGGGCAGCTGGCAGGGACCCAGTACTTC.

This clonotype was seen repeatedly, ten times or more. This chain joins TRBV12-3 or TRBV12-4 and TRBJ2-4; maybe TRBD2 (6 bases). The V end lost 5 bases, the J end lost 1 base, and 12 bases lay between the germline ends. The CDR3 has 15 residues. CDR3 DNA sequence: TGTGCCAGCAGTAGGGGAGGCGGGGCCAAAAACATTCAGTACTTC. Protein: CASSRGGGAKNIQYF.

This clonotype was found a few times. V gene TRBV3-1 combines with J gene TRBJ2-1; possibly TRBD1 or TRBD2 for D (5 bases each). V dropped 0 bases and J dropped 2 bases, with 11 bases sitting between them. This CDR3 spans 16 amino acids. From germline, CDR1 is LGHDT and CDR2 YNNKEL (reference sequence). The CDR3, as DNA: TGTGCCAGCAGCCAAGAAAGACAGCGGACCTACAATGAGCAGTTCTTC. Its protein is CASSQERQRTYNEQFF.

This chain connects TRBV20-1 to TRBJ2-3; no clear D gene. CDR3 length: 14 amino acids. CDR1 is DFQATT and CDR2 is SNEGSKA in the germline V gene (reference sequence). V was clipped by 6 bases and J by 4 bases, with 17 bases between them. The CDR3 DNA follows: TGCAGTGCCCCTGCCCTGGGAAGCGCAGATACGCAGTATTTT. This sequence encodes CSAPALGSADTQYF.